Detailed here is one T cell receptor beta chain. Its antigen remains unknown. The sample originates from a study of PD-1 blockade in mismatch repair-deficient tumors. Study summary: Patients had fewer than 15 mismatch repair-deficient cancer types and were previously treated and progressing.

Libraries were prepared by immunoSEQ multiplex PCR; TCRdb keeps only in-frame clonotypes and omits some of them. The table records 30,000 to 45,000 clones, approximately 80% of them present only once. All patients were mismatch repair deficient, assessed by either PCR or immunohistochemistry. Notes on the study in general: After pembrolizumab, tumor-resident clones rose rapidly, then generally contracted before radiologic responses.

In germline, CDR1 is MNHNY, CDR2 SVGAGI (reference sequence). V was cut by 4 bases and J by 7 bases, with 20 bases left in between. The CDR3 contains 15 residues. This receptor was obtained from an adult with mismatch repair-deficient cancer. J is TRBJ2-7 and V is TRBV6-6; tentatively, D is TRBD2 (6 bases). The sequences come from PBMCs, collected 38 to 40 weeks after starting pembrolizumab. CDR3 sequence: CASSSQEGLSREQYF. As DNA, the CDR3 is TGTGCCAGCAGTTCCCAGGAGGGGCTGAGTAGGGAGCAGTACTTC.